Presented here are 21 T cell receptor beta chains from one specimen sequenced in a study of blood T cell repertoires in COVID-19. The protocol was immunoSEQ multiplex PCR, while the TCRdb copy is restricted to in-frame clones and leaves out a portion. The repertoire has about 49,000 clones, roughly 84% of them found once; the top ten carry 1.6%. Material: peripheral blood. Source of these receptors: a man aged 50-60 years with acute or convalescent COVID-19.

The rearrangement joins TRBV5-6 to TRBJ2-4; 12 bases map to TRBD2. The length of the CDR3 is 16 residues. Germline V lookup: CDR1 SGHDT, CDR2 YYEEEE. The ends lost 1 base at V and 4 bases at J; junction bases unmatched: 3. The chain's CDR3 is CASSLWLAGGKNIQYF. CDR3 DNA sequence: TGTGCCAGCAGCTTGTGGCTAGCGGGAGGGAAAAACATTCAGTACTTC. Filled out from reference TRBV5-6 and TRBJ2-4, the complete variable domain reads DAGVTQSPTHLIKTRGQQVTLRCSPKSGHDTVSWYQQALGQGPQFIFQYYEEEERQRGNFPDRFSGHQFPNYSSELNVNALLLGDSALYLCASSLWLAGGKNIQYFGAGTRLSVL.

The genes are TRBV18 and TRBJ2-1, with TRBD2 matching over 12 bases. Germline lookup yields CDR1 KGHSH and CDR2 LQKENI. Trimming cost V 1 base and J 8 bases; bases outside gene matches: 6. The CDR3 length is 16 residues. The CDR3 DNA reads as TGTGCCAGCTCACCACAACTAGCGGGAGGTAGGGATGAGCAGTTCTTC. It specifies CASSPQLAGGRDEQFF. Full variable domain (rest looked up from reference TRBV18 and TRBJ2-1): NAGVMQNPRHLVRRRGQEARLRCSPMKGHSHVYWYRQLPEEGLKFMVYLQKENIIDESGMPKERFSAEFPKEGPSILRIQQVVRGDSAAYFCASSPQLAGGRDEQFFGPGTRLTVL.

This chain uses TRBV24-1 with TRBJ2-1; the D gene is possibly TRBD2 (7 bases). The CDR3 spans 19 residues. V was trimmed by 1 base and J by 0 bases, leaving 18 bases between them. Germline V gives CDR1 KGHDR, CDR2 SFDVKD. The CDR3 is CATSDLGGGRKSSYNEQFF. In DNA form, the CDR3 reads TGTGCCACCAGTGATTTAGGGGGGGGACGTAAAAGCTCCTACAATGAGCAGTTCTTC.

The CDR3 is CASSSGQDRYNEKLFF. CDR3 coding DNA: TGCGCCAGCAGCTCAGGGCAGGACAGGTATAATGAAAAACTGTTTTTT. The chain carries TRBV4-3 and TRBJ1-4, with TRBD1 matching over 7 bases. After removal of 5 bases from V and 4 bases from J, the junction contained 10 bases not matched to a gene. The CDR3 totals 16 residues. Germline V gene data show CDR1 as LGHNA and CDR2 as YSLEER.

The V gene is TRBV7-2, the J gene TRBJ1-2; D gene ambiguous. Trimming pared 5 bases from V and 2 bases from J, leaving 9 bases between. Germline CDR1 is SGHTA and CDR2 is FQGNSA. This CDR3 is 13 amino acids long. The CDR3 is CASSEGLNYGYTF. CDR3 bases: TGTGCCAGCAGCGAGGGCCTGAACTATGGCTACACCTTC.

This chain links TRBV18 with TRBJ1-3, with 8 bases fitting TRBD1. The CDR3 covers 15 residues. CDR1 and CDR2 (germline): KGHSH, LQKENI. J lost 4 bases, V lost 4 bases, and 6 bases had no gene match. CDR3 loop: CASSRETGAGNTIYF. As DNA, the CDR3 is TGTGCCAGCTCACGTGAGACAGGGGCAGGAAACACCATATATTTT.

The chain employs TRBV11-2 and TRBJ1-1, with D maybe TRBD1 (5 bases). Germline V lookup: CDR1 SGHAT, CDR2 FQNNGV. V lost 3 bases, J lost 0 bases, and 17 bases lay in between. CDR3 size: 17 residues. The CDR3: CASSFVQEGSMNTEAFF. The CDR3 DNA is TGTGCCAGCAGCTTCGTTCAGGAGGGGAGCATGAACACTGAAGCTTTCTTT.

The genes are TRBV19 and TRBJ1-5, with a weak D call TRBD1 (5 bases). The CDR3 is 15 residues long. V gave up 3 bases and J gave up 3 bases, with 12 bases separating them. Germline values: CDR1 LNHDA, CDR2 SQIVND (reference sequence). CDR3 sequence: CASSIARAPNQPQHF. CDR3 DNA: TGTGCCAGTAGTATCGCCAGGGCCCCCAATCAGCCCCAGCATTTT.

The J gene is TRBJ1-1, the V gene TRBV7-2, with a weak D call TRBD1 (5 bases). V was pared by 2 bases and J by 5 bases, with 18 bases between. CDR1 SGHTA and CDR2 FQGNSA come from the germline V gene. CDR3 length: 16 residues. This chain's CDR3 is CASSLRGAGLRTEAFF. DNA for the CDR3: TGTGCCAGCAGCTTAAGGGGCGCTGGGTTACGAACTGAAGCTTTCTTT. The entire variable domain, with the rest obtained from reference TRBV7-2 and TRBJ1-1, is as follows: GAGVSQSPSNKVTEKGKDVELRCDPISGHTALYWYRQSLGQGLEFLIYFQGNSAPDKSGLPSDRFSAERTGGSVSTLTIQRTQQEDSAVYLCASSLRGAGLRTEAFFGQGTRLTVV.

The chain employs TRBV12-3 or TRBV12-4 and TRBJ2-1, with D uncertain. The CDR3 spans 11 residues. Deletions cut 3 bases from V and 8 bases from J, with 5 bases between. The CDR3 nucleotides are TGTGCCAGCAGTTTCCAATATGAGCAGTTCTTC. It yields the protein CASSFQYEQFF.

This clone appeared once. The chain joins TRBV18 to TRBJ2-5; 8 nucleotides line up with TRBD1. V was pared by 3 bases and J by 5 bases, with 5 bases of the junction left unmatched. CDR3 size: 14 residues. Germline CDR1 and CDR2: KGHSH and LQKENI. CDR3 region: CASSPDRGGETQYF. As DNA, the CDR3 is TGTGCCAGCTCACCTGACAGGGGTGGCGAGACCCAGTACTTC.

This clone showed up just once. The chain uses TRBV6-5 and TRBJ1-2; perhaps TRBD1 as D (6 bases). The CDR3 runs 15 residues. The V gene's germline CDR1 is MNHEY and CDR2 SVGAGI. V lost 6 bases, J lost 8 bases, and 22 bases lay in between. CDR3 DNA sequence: TGTGCCAGCAGGGGGGGGGCGGCCCCACTATCCGGCTACACCTTC. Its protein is CASRGGAAPLSGYTF.

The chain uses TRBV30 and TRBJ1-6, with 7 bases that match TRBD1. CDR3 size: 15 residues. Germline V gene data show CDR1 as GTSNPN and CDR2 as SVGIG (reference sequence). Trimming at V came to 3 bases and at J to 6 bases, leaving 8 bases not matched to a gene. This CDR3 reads CAWSSSGTVNSPLHF. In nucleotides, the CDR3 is TGTGCCTGGAGCTCCTCCGGGACAGTTAATTCACCCCTCCACTTT.

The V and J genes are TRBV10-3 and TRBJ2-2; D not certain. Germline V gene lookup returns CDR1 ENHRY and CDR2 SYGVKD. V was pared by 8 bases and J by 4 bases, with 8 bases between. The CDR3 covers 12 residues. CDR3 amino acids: CAIGVGTGELFF. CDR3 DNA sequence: TGTGCCATCGGAGTTGGCACCGGGGAGCTGTTTTTT.

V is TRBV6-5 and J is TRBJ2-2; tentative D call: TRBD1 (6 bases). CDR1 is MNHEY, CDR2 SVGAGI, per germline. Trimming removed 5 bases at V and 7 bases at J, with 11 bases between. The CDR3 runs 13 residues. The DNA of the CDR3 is TGTGCCAGCAGTACACAGGGAGTCGGGGAGCTGTTTTTT. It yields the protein CASSTQGVGELFF.

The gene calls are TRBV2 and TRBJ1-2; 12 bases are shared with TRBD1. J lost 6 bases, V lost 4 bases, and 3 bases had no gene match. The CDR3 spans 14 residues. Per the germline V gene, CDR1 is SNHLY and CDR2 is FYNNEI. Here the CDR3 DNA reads TGTGCCAGCAGTGGGGACAGGGGGCCGAATGGCTACACCTTC. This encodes CASSGDRGPNGYTF.

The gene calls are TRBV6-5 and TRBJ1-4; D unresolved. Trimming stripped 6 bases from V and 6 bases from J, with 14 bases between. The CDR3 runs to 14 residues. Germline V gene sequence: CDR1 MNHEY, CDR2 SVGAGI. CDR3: CASRGSGFDEKLFF. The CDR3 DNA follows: TGTGCCAGCAGAGGCAGCGGGTTCGATGAAAAACTGTTTTTT.

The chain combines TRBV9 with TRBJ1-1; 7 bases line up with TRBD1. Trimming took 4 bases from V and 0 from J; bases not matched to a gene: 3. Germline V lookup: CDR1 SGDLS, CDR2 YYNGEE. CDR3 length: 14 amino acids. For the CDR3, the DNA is TGTGCCAGCAGCCCGACAGGGATGAACACTGAAGCTTTCTTT. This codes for CASSPTGMNTEAFF.

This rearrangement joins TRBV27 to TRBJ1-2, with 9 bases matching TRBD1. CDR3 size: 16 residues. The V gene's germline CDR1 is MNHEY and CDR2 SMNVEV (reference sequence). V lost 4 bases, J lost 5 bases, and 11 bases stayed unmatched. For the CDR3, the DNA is TGTGCCAGCAGTTCCCAATACGACAGGGGGGTGTATGGCTACACCTTC. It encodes CASSSQYDRGVYGYTF.

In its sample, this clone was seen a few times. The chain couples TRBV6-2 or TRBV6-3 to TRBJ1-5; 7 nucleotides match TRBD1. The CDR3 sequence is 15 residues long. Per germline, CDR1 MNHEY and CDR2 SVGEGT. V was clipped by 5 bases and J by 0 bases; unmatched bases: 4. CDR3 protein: CASSTDRPSNQPQHF. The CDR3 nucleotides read TGTGCCAGCAGTACGGACAGGCCTAGCAATCAGCCCCAGCATTTT.

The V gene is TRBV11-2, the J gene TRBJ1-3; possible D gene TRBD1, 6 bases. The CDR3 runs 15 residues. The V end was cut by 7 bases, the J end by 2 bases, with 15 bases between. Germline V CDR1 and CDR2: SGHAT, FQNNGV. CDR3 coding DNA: TGTGCCAGCACCCAGGGGAGCAGGGCTGGAAACACCATATATTTT. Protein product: CASTQGSRAGNTIYF.